The present T cell receptor beta chain was sequenced within a study of blood T cell repertoires in COVID-19. Study-level background: Acute-phase and convalescent COVID-19 samples originated in the United States, Italy and Spain.

Generated by immunoSEQ multiplex PCR, the TCRdb table keeps only in-frame clones and is missing some. The sample carries about 24,000 clones, roughly 87% recorded once. This CDR3 contains 16 residues. The junction had 12 bases not matched to a gene; V was cut back by 4 bases and J by 8 bases. CDR1 and CDR2 from the germline V gene are SGDLS and YYNGEE. The sequencing input was peripheral blood. This sequence joins TRBV9 and TRBJ1-4, with TRBD1 matching 9 bases. This receptor was obtained from a human donor in a cohort sampled during active COVID-19. For the CDR3, the DNA is TGTGCCAGCAGCTCACTAGCCGGACAGGGGAGAGAAAAACTGTTTTTT. Its protein is CASSSLAGQGREKLFF.